This entry is about one TCR beta chain. The CDR3 runs to 14 residues. Looked up from germline, CDR1 is SNHLY and CDR2 is FYNNEI. The V and J ends lost 4 bases and 8 bases, in that order; junction bases with no gene match: 10. This sample is drawn from a study of blood T cell repertoires in COVID-19. Study-level background: Samples taken during acute and convalescent COVID-19 were collected in the United States, Italy and Spain. PBMCs, B-cell-depleted T cells, or T cells provided the cDNA or gDNA that made up the material.

In the original processing: By means of reference gene primer amplification, nucleated cell counts were estimated. Profiling relied on immunoSEQ multiplex PCR, and the TCRdb table lists in-frame clones only, not all of them. V and J calls plus clone size are reproduced from that table; the DNA served to infer D and trimming. Among around 130,000 clones listed, less than 85% were seen once. Sequenced sample: peripheral blood. The origin of this receptor is a woman aged 55 to 70 with acute or convalescent COVID-19. This sequence joins TRBV2 and TRBJ1-1, with 7 bases matching TRBD1. The CDR3 DNA follows: TGTGCCAGCAGTGCAGGGGGGAGACAGGACGAAGCTTTCTTT. It is translated as CASSAGGRQDEAFF.